These 31 T cell receptor beta chains originate from one sample sequenced in a study of CD8+ T cells in alopecia areata. Reverse transcription of extracted RNA yielded cDNA, which provided the sequencing template. Clones were read by immunoSEQ multiplex PCR, and TCRdb kept only the in-frame ones, dropping some. The data show some 150,000 clones, approximately 53% seen once. The sequencing used CD8+ T cells sorted from blood, collected at week 0. The receptors were sampled from a human donor with alopecia areata.

This chain connects TRBV7-8 to TRBJ2-7, with a possible D match to TRBD1 (5 bases). The CDR3 sequence is 14 residues long. V lost 2 bases to trimming and J lost 0 bases, with 8 bases between them. Germline lookup yields CDR1 SGHVS and CDR2 FQNEAQ. The CDR3 region is CASSLLQGSYEQYF. The CDR3 region has the DNA TGTGCCAGCAGCTTACTCCAGGGCTCCTACGAGCAGTACTTC.

The V call is TRBV7-2, the J call TRBJ1-5, with a possible D match to TRBD1 (5 bases). V lost 2 bases and J lost 2, with 13 bases in between. Looked up from germline, CDR1 is SGHTA and CDR2 is FQGNSA. The CDR3 loop spans 16 amino acids. The CDR3 spells CASSLMWGTRNQPQHF. The CDR3 bases are TGTGCCAGCAGCTTAATGTGGGGGACTCGCAATCAGCCCCAGCATTTT.

The rearrangement links TRBV11-2 to TRBJ1-1; D gene uncertain. This CDR3 is built from 13 residues. The germline V and J ends were trimmed by 3 bases and 3 bases, with 8 bases remaining between them. The germline gives CDR1 SGHAT, CDR2 FQNNGV. Written as DNA, the CDR3 is TGTGCCAGCAGCTTTTCAGGAGACACTGAAGCTTTCTTT. This translates into CASSFSGDTEAFF.

This chain uses TRBV29-1 with TRBJ2-3; TRBD1 agrees at 7 bases. This CDR3 has 14 residues. V lost 6 bases to trimming and J lost 0 bases; unmatched junction nucleotides: 6. Looked up from germline, CDR1 is SQVTM and CDR2 is ANQGSEA. Here the CDR3 reads CSVLDRLSTDTQYF. Here the CDR3 DNA reads TGCAGCGTCCTGGACAGGCTTAGCACAGATACGCAGTATTTT.

The chain links TRBV4-3 to TRBJ1-5; D perhaps matches TRBD1 (6 bases). This CDR3 contains 17 residues. The germline CDR1 and CDR2 sequences are LGHNA and YSLEER. V was trimmed by 0 bases and J by 1 base, leaving 13 bases between them. This CDR3 reads CASSQDRGGTSNQPQHF. The DNA of the CDR3 is TGCGCCAGCAGCCAAGATCGGGGAGGGACAAGCAATCAGCCCCAGCATTTT.

This clone appeared once. The V gene is TRBV29-1, the J gene TRBJ1-1; D perhaps matches TRBD1 (6 bases). The CDR3 runs 14 residues. Germline-derived CDR1 and CDR2 are SQVTM and ANQGSEA. The V and J ends lost 2 bases and 5 bases respectively, with 15 bases between them. CDR3: CSVELGGRRTEAFF. In DNA form, the CDR3 reads TGCAGCGTTGAATTAGGGGGGAGGAGGACTGAAGCTTTCTTT.

The CDR3 DNA sequence: TGTGCCAGTAAGTGGCGGGGAACTGAAGCTTTCTTT. Its translation is CASKWRGTEAFF. The chain carries TRBV19 and TRBJ1-1; D unresolved. There are 12 residues in the CDR3. Trimming cost V 7 bases and J 5 bases, with 11 bases left between them. Germline CDR1 reads LNHDA; CDR2 reads SQIVND (reference sequence).

This chain links TRBV4-3 with TRBJ1-1; D remains unclear. This CDR3 has 14 residues. The germline CDR1 and CDR2 sequences are LGHNA and YSLEER. V lost 0 bases and J lost 3, with 8 bases in between. The CDR3, as DNA: TGCGCCAGCAGCCAAGATCCCGGGTACACTGAAGCTTTCTTT. Translation gives CASSQDPGYTEAFF.

V and J are TRBV29-1 and TRBJ1-1; D is possibly TRBD1 (5 bases). This CDR3 has 13 amino acids. The ends were cut back, 1 base at V and 0 bases at J, with 6 bases in the middle. CDR1 SQVTM and CDR2 ANQGSEA come from the germline V gene. The CDR3 protein is CSVEADMNTEAFF. The CDR3 DNA sequence: TGCAGCGTTGAAGCGGACATGAACACTGAAGCTTTCTTT. Complete variable domain (other parts from reference TRBV29-1 and TRBJ1-1): SAVISQKPSRDICQRGTSLTIQCQVDSQVTMMFWYRQQPGQSLTLIATANQGSEATYESGFVIDKFPISRPNLTFSTLTVSNMSPEDSSIYLCSVEADMNTEAFFGQGTRLTVV.

This clone was detected only a few times. The chain employs TRBV7-9 and TRBJ1-1, with no clear D. The germline V gene encodes CDR1 SEHNR and CDR2 FQNEAQ (reference sequence). The CDR3 runs 16 residues. V was trimmed by 5 bases and J by 1 base, leaving 17 bases between them. The CDR3 nucleotides are TGTGCCAGCAGCCTCGCCGGGCGGCGAAGGAACACTGAAGCTTTCTTT. Translating gives CASSLAGRRRNTEAFF. Full variable domain (remainder filled in from reference TRBV7-9 and TRBJ1-1): DTGVSQNPRHKITKRGQNVTFRCDPISEHNRLYWYRQTLGQGPEFLTYFQNEAQLEKSRLLSDRFSAERPKGSFSTLEIQRTEQGDSAMYLCASSLAGRRRNTEAFFGQGTRLTVV.

The chain is built from TRBV4-3 and TRBJ2-1; 13 bases are shared with TRBD2. The CDR3 runs 15 residues. Germline CDR1 reads LGHNA; CDR2 reads YSLEER. Trimming at V came to 1 base and at J to 6 bases, leaving 0 bases not matched to a gene. This CDR3 is CASSQGTSGGNEQFF. CDR3 DNA: TGCGCCAGCAGCCAAGGGACTAGCGGGGGCAATGAGCAGTTCTTC.

V usage is TRBV27 and J usage is TRBJ1-1; 9 bases are shared with TRBD1. The CDR3 has 15 residues. The germline V gene encodes CDR1 MNHEY and CDR2 SMNVEV (reference sequence). V lost 9 bases to trimming and J lost 7 bases; unmatched junction nucleotides: 15. CDR3 DNA sequence: TGTGCCAGTGGACCCCTCCGGGACAGGGAGTTTGAAGCTTTCTTT. It translates to CASGPLRDREFEAFF.

This clone has just one count. Other DNA sequences in this sample translate to the same CDR3. The J gene is TRBJ1-1, the V gene TRBV30, with D perhaps TRBD1 (5 bases). Germline V CDR1 and CDR2: GTSNPN, SVGIG (reference sequence). V was clipped by 2 bases and J by 3 bases, with 7 bases between them. The CDR3 runs 12 residues. CDR3 DNA: TGTGCCTGGAGTCTGGGGGACACTGAAGCTTTCTTT. This translates into CAWSLGDTEAFF.

J is TRBJ2-5 and V is TRBV25-1; 13 bases are shared with TRBD2. Trimming removed 3 bases from V and 5 bases from J; junction bases left unmatched: 9. From germline, CDR1 is MGHDK and CDR2 SYGVNS. CDR3 length: 17 residues. The CDR3 is CASSDPSPTSGRETQYF. CDR3 DNA: TGTGCCAGCAGTGATCCCTCCCCGACTAGCGGGAGGGAGACCCAGTACTTC.

The J gene is TRBJ1-1, the V gene TRBV30; D is uncertain. The V and J ends lost 1 base and 0 bases respectively, with 6 bases between them. CDR3 length: 13 amino acids. Germline CDR1 is GTSNPN and CDR2 is SVGIG (reference sequence). In nucleotides, the CDR3 is TGTGCCTGGAGTGCGACCCTGAACACTGAAGCTTTCTTT. Protein sequence: CAWSATLNTEAFF.

V gene TRBV4-3 combines with J gene TRBJ2-1, with a tentative D call TRBD2 (6 bases). CDR3 size: 15 residues. Trimming stripped 0 bases from V and 3 bases from J, with 9 bases between. Per the germline V gene, CDR1 is LGHNA and CDR2 is YSLEER. The CDR3 region has the DNA TGCGCCAGCAGCCAAGAGGCTAGCGTCTACAATGAGCAGTTCTTC. This translates into CASSQEASVYNEQFF.

This sequence joins TRBV27 and TRBJ1-1; 8 positions match TRBD1. With 7 bases clipped from V and 2 bases from J, the junction kept 3 bases outside the gene matches. The CDR3 is 13 amino acids. Germline lookup yields CDR1 MNHEY and CDR2 SMNVEV (reference sequence). The CDR3 protein is CASTGTGNTEAFF. DNA for the CDR3: TGTGCCAGCACCGGGACAGGTAACACTGAAGCTTTCTTT.

The genes are TRBV29-1 and TRBJ1-4; D gene unclear. V gave up 7 bases and J gave up 1 base, with 4 bases separating them. The CDR3 runs 11 residues. Germline V gene sequence: CDR1 SQVTM, CDR2 ANQGSEA. The CDR3 region has the DNA TGCAGCGGGAGAACTAATGAAAAACTGTTTTTT. Translated, it gives CSGRTNEKLFF.

The rearrangement links TRBV7-2 to TRBJ2-7; D gene ambiguous. This CDR3 is 15 amino acids long. The germline V gene has CDR1 SGHTA and CDR2 FQGNSA. Trimming took off 2 bases at V and 0 bases at J, with 11 bases between the two ends. This chain's CDR3 is CASSLFEDSSYEQYF. The CDR3 DNA is TGTGCCAGCAGCTTATTCGAGGATAGCTCCTACGAGCAGTACTTC.

CDR3: CASSSGTGDSNQPQHF. The CDR3 DNA follows: TGTGCCAGCAGTTCCGGGACAGGGGATTCCAATCAGCCCCAGCATTTT. V usage is TRBV6-5 and J usage is TRBJ1-5, with 10 positions matching TRBD1. CDR3 size: 16 residues. The J segment lost 3 bases and the V segment lost 4 bases, leaving 6 bases of the junction unmatched. Per germline, CDR1 MNHEY and CDR2 SVGAGI.

This clone was detected only a few times. The V call is TRBV5-6, the J call TRBJ2-7; D unclear. Deletions cut 3 bases from V and 0 bases from J, with 7 bases between. Germline V lookup: CDR1 SGHDT, CDR2 YYEEEE. The CDR3 has 13 residues. The CDR3 DNA follows: TGTGCCAGCAGCTACTTTCTCTCCTACGAGCAGTACTTC. It codes for CASSYFLSYEQYF.

This clone was detected a few times. The rearrangement links TRBV19 to TRBJ2-3, with D unresolved. V was shortened by 10 bases and J by 6 bases, with 8 bases between the two germline ends. Germline CDR1 LNHDA, CDR2 SQIVND (reference sequence). This CDR3 is built from 10 residues. The CDR3 loop reads CATQMDTQYF. The CDR3 nucleotides read TGTGCCACCCAGATGGATACGCAGTATTTT.

This clone was picked up a small number of times. This rearrangement joins TRBV6-1 to TRBJ1-6, with TRBD1 matching 7 bases. The germline V gene encodes CDR1 MNHNS and CDR2 SASEGT. V shed 2 bases, J shed 8 bases, and the junction held 3 bases outside the gene matches. The CDR3 is 14 residues long. The CDR3 nucleotides are TGTGCCAGCAGTGAAAGGGACAGCTATTCACCCCTCCACTTT. Translating gives CASSERDSYSPLHF.

V gene TRBV7-9 combines with J gene TRBJ2-6; no clear D gene. Trimming pared 1 base from V and 0 bases from J, leaving 16 bases between. Germline V lookup: CDR1 SEHNR, CDR2 FQNEAQ (reference sequence). CDR3 length equals 19 residues. The chain's CDR3 is CASSLVGQQARSGANVLTF. Written as DNA, the CDR3 is TGTGCCAGCAGCTTAGTAGGGCAGCAGGCACGCTCTGGGGCCAACGTCCTGACTTTC.

This clone was found a few times. This chain uses TRBV29-1 with TRBJ2-1; D gene ambiguous. Trimming left V 7 bases short and J 6 bases short, with 7 bases between. Germline V gene lookup returns CDR1 SQVTM and CDR2 ANQGSEA. The CDR3 totals 10 residues. The CDR3 loop is CSASTNEQFF. For the CDR3, the DNA is TGCAGCGCCTCGACCAATGAGCAGTTCTTC.

The chain is built from TRBV11-1 and TRBJ2-1, with D possibly being TRBD1 (6 bases). The CDR3 length is 13 residues. Between the trimmed V and J ends, which lost 5 bases and 4 bases, there was a span of 9 bases. Germline CDR1 is SGHAT and CDR2 is FQDESV (reference sequence). The CDR3 bases are TGTGCCAGCAGCCACGGACAGTACAATGAGCAGTTCTTC. Protein sequence: CASSHGQYNEQFF.

The V call is TRBV5-6, the J call TRBJ2-6; D is undetermined. V gave up 4 bases and J gave up 0 bases, with 8 bases separating them. The CDR3 contains 15 residues. The V gene's germline CDR1 is SGHDT and CDR2 YYEEEE. The CDR3 DNA reads as TGTGCCAGCAGCCTTCCGGGCTCTGGGGCCAACGTCCTGACTTTC. This encodes CASSLPGSGANVLTF.

The chain uses TRBV27 and TRBJ1-2, with D perhaps TRBD1 (6 bases). Germline V CDR1 and CDR2: MNHEY, SMNVEV (reference sequence). The CDR3 consists of 13 residues. With 5 bases removed from V and 4 bases from J, the gap between germline ends came to 11 bases. The CDR3 sequence: CASSPRQAYGYTF. The CDR3, as DNA: TGTGCCAGCAGTCCCAGACAGGCCTATGGCTACACCTTC.

The rearrangement uses TRBV5-1 and TRBJ2-2; unclear D gene. CDR1 is SGHRS and CDR2 is YFSETQ in the germline V gene. There are 12 residues in the CDR3. Trimming removed 1 base at V and 5 bases at J, with 3 bases between. The CDR3 spells CASSLLTGELFF. CDR3 sequence (DNA): TGCGCCAGCAGCTTGTTGACCGGGGAGCTGTTTTTT.

A few counts support this clone. The chain combines TRBV29-1 with TRBJ2-1, with 8 nucleotides matching TRBD2. CDR1 and CDR2 (germline): SQVTM, ANQGSEA. The trim removed 3 bases at V and 3 bases at J, leaving 4 bases unmatched. The CDR3 totals 14 residues. In DNA form, the CDR3 reads TGCAGCGTTGATTTGCGGGGGGACTACAATGAGCAGTTCTTC. Translating it yields CSVDLRGDYNEQFF.

This clone was detected a few times. V usage is TRBV13 and J usage is TRBJ2-7; 10 positions match TRBD1. CDR3 size: 14 residues. Germline V gene sequence: CDR1 PRHDT, CDR2 FYEKMQ (reference sequence). Losses at the gene ends were 4 bases for V and 6 bases for J; bases not matched to a gene: 6. CDR3 sequence: CASSWDRGSSEQYF. CDR3 DNA: TGTGCCAGCAGCTGGGACAGGGGCAGTTCCGAGCAGTACTTC.